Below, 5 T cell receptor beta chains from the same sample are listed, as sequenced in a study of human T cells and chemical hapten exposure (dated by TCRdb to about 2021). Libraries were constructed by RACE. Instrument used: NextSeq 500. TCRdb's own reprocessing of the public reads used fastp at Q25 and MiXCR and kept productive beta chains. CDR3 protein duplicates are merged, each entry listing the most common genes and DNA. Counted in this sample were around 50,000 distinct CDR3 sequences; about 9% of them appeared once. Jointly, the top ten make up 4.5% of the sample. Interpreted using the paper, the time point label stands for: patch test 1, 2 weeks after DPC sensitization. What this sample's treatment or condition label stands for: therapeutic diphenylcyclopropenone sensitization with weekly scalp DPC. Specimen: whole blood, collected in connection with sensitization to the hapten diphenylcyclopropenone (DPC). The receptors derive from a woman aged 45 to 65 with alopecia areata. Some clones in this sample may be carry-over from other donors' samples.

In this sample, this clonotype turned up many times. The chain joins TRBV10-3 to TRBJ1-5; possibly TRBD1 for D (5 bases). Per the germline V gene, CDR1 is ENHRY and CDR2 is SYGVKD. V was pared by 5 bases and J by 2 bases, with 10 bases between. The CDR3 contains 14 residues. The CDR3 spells CAISSGIGNQPQHF. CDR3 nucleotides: TGTGCCATCAGTTCAGGGATAGGCAATCAGCCCCAGCATTTT.

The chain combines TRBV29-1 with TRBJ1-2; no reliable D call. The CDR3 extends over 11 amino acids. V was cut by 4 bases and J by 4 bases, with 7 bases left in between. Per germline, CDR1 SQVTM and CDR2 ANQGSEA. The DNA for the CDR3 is TGCAGCGTTGGACACCTCTATGGCTACACCTTC. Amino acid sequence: CSVGHLYGYTF.

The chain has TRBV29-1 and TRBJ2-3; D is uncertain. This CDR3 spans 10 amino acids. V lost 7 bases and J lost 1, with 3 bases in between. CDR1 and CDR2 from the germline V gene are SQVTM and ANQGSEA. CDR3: CSGRTDTQYF. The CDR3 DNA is TGCAGCGGCCGCACAGATACGCAGTATTTT.

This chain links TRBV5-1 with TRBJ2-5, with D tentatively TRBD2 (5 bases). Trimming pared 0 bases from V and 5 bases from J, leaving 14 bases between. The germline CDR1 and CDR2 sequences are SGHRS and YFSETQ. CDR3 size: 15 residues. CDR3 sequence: CASSLARTEEETQYF. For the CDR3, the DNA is TGCGCCAGCAGCTTGGCGCGGACGGAGGAGGAGACCCAGTACTTC.

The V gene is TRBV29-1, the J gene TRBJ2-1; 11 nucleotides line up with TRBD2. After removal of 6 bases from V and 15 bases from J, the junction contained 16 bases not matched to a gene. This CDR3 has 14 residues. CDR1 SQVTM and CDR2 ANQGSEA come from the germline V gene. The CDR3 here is CSVIPPTTSGSSFF. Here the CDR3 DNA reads TGCAGCGTGATTCCCCCGACCACTAGCGGGAGTTCGTTCTTC.